This TCR beta chain derives from a study of blood T cell repertoires in COVID-19. Turning to the study itself: The analysed material was cDNA or gDNA that came from T cells, B-cell-depleted T cells, or PBMCs.

This CDR3 has 17 residues. The V end lost 8 bases, the J end lost 6 bases, and 28 bases lay between the germline ends. Germline V gene sequence: CDR1 MDHEN, CDR2 SYDVKM. Generated by immunoSEQ multiplex PCR, the TCRdb table keeps only in-frame clones and is missing some. The table shows over 150,000 clones, with roughly 87% occurring only once. The TCR sequence derives from a woman aged 65 to 85 with COVID-19, enrolled during active disease. The sample was peripheral blood. V is TRBV28 and J is TRBJ1-2, with D perhaps TRBD1 (6 bases). The CDR3 bases are TGTGCCAGCGTAGCGGGGGGCGATCTCACTTTGCAAGATGGCTACACCTTC. This encodes CASVAGGDLTLQDGYTF.